This TCR beta chain was profiled in a study of prognosis after radiotherapy for stage I lung cancer. Amplification of TCR beta CDR3 from genomic DNA used two-round multiplex PCR. First-round PCR employed TRBV- and TRBJ-specific primers for each gene. MiXCR, run by TCRdb on the multiplex PCR reads, gives a single entry per CDR3 protein. Of more than 15,000 distinct CDR3 sequences detected, around 30% appear once; the ten largest clones hold around a quarter. The germline CDR1 and CDR2 sequences are SGHRS and YFSETQ. There are 20 residues in the CDR3. The V end lost 0 bases, the J end lost 0 bases, and 24 bases lay between the germline ends. This clonotype appeared many times.

Here the sequenced sample was PBMCs, taken before or after stereotactic body radiation therapy (not recorded which). V gene TRBV5-1 combines with J gene TRBJ1-1, with D maybe TRBD1 (5 bases). This TCR derives from a donor over 45 with non-small cell lung cancer. DNA for the CDR3: TGCGCCAGCAGCTTGGCCCACGGTCAGGAAGGGACCCCATTGAACACTGAAGCTTTCTTT. This gives the protein CASSLAHGQEGTPLNTEAFF.